This T cell receptor beta chain was profiled in a study of blood T cell repertoires in COVID-19 (dated by TCRdb to about 2020). Some background on the complete study: The collaborator samples originated in the United States, Italy and Spain and spanned the acute and convalescent phases of COVID-19. The material from the prospective study consisted of cDNA or gDNA derived from T cells, B-cell-depleted T cells, or PBMCs. The dataset comprised deeply sampled blood TCRbeta repertoires from subjects exposed to, actively infected with, or recovered from COVID-19. The repertoires were made available in a free public database intended to serve as a resource for research on the immune response to SARS-CoV-2. The samples were drawn from the first 160 participants of the ongoing ImmuneRACE study and from over a thousand subjects provided by 6 global collaborators. The sample metadata nearly always contained a de-identified subject ID, COVID-19 status, age in years and sex. HLA class I and class II types, where available, came from metadata supplied by the sample provider rather than from assay-based typing. General conclusions and limits of the study: How much clinical and demographic metadata was included differed by source and by participant, and the metadata was provided uncurated.

From the germline V gene, CDR1 is SGHTA and CDR2 is FQGNSA. Spanning cysteine to phenylalanine, the CDR3 consists of 16 amino acids. Just CDR3 DNA is preserved here, 48 bases in frame from base 1. A distance of 14 bases separates the germline ends of V and J, which lose 5 bases and 0 bases respectively. Enrolling through a virtual design, the prospective study's participants ranged in age from roughly 18 to 89 years and lived across roughly 24 United States geographic areas. Cohort assignment in the prospective study relied on participant-reported clinical history from a screening survey and a study questionnaire. In the prospective study, mobile phlebotomists collected whole blood, serum and a nasopharyngeal or oropharyngeal swab from each participant. Participants in the prospective study had the option to provide additional blood draws and questionnaires over a roughly two-month period. Prospective study blood samples were shipped either frozen or at room temperature before DNA extraction.

The immunoSEQ Assay, a bias-controlled multiplex PCR, was used to amplify TCRbeta CDR3 regions from genomic DNA. The authors' analysis ran thus. The number of nucleated cells in each sample was estimated by amplification of reference gene primers within the assay. To quantify the absolute abundance of each unique TCRbeta CDR3 rearrangement, sequence reads were collapsed and filtered. Productive Simpson clonality was computed per sample as the square root of Simpson's diversity index over productive rearrangements. Sourced from immuneACCESS, this table was stored by TCRdb with only in-frame sequences that have V and J called. A share of the clones is absent; for the studies checked, an unresolved V gene accounts for under half, and the remainder has no known explanation. The V and J calls and clone size are taken from that table; D and trimming were inferred from the DNA. The sample table records around 190,000 clones; around 76% of these occur just once. The top ten constitute about a sixth of the sample.

As to this clone: Its target antigen remains unknown. Within one base of it there is no much larger clone, and no base qualities were kept.

The clonotype originates from a woman in her 50s with acute COVID-19. The rearranged segments are TRBV7-2 and TRBJ2-1; the D gene assignment is ambiguous. Sequencing was done on a sample of PBMCs or T cells enriched from blood (not recorded which). The DNA sequence follows: TGTGCCAGCAGCCCTGACTCCCGATACTCCTACAATGAGCAGTTCTTC. Translated, this gives CASSPDSRYSYNEQFF.